The 6 T cell receptor beta chains in this list originate from one sample, sequenced in a study of blood T cell repertoires in COVID-19. Method: immunoSEQ multiplex PCR; TCRdb's copy keeps in-frame clones and lacks some. The sample includes approximately 260,000 clones, roughly 84% of them seen just once. Sample: peripheral blood. These receptors all come from a woman aged 40 to 55 who had recovered from COVID-19.

This clone was counted between two and nine times. The chain joins TRBV13 to TRBJ1-3; perhaps TRBD1 as D (6 bases). The CDR3 length is 17 residues. From germline, CDR1 is PRHDT and CDR2 FYEKMQ (reference sequence). Between the trimmed V and J ends, which lost 4 bases and 2 bases, there was a span of 18 bases. DNA for the CDR3: TGTGCCAGCAGCTCGCCGCCAACAGGGAAGGCTGGAAACACCATATATTTT. Protein: CASSSPPTGKAGNTIYF.

The rearrangement links TRBV18 to TRBJ2-7; 7 bases are shared with TRBD1. Per germline, CDR1 KGHSH and CDR2 LQKENI. Germline trimming cut 0 bases from V and 7 bases from J; bases unmatched to any gene: 6. This CDR3 contains 14 residues. The CDR3 coding sequence is TGTGCCAGCTCACCACCGGGACAGTCTAGGGAGCAGTACTTC. Amino acids: CASSPPGQSREQYF.

The V gene is TRBV6-2 or TRBV6-3, the J gene TRBJ2-1; possible D gene TRBD2, 7 bases. Germline values: CDR1 MNHEY, CDR2 SVGEGT. Trimming removed 5 bases from V and 7 bases from J, with 21 bases in between. This CDR3 is built from 16 residues. CDR3: CASSPTGGRGLNEQFF. The CDR3 DNA reads as TGTGCCAGCAGTCCCACGGGGGGCCGGGGCTTAAATGAGCAGTTCTTC.

The V gene is TRBV24-1, the J gene TRBJ1-5; D remains ambiguous. V was pared by 0 bases and J by 7 bases, with 6 bases between. The CDR3 is made up of 13 amino acids. Germline V gives CDR1 KGHDR, CDR2 SFDVKD. The CDR3 sequence: CATSDLLGQPQHF. DNA for the CDR3: TGTGCCACCAGTGATTTGCTAGGCCAGCCCCAGCATTTT.

This chain uses TRBV7-3 with TRBJ2-5, with D perhaps matching TRBD1 (7 bases). This CDR3 is 13 amino acids long. V was shortened by 5 bases and J by 7 bases, with 14 bases between the two germline ends. Germline V gene sequence: CDR1 SGHTA, CDR2 FQGTGA. Here the CDR3 reads CASSVEGAGTQYF. Here the CDR3 DNA reads TGTGCCAGCAGCGTGGAGGGGGCAGGGACCCAGTACTTC.

The chain uses TRBV7-2 and TRBJ1-3; no definite D call. Germline CDR1 and CDR2: SGHTA and FQGNSA. The length of the CDR3 is 13 residues. The V and J ends lost 2 bases and 4 bases respectively, with 6 bases between them. The CDR3 loop reads CASSLIGGNTIYF. CDR3 in DNA: TGTGCCAGCAGCTTAATCGGGGGAAACACCATATATTTT.